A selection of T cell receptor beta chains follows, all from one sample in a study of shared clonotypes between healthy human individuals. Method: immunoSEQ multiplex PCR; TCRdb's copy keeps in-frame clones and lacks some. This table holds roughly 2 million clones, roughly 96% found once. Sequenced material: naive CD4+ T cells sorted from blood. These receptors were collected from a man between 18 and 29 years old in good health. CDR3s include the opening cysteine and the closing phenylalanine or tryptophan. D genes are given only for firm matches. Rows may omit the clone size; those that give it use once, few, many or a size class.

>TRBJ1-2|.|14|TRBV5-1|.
TGCGCCAGCAGACCTCAACAGGACCCCGGGGGCTACACCTTC
CASRPQQDPGGYTF
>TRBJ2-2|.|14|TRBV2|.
TGTGCCAGCAGTGATTCGGGGGGCGGCGGGGAGCTGTTTTTT
CASSDSGGGGELFF
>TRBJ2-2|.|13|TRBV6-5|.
TGTGCCAGCAGTTTCAGGGAAACCGGGGAGCTGTTTTTT
CASSFRETGELFF
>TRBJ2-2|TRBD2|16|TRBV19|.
TGTGCCAGTAGTCCCGGGACTAGCGGGGTGACCGGGGAGCTGTTTTTT
CASSPGTSGVTGELFF
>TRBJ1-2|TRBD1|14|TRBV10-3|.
TGTGCCATCAGTGAGTCAGGACAGGGCTATGGCTACACCTTC
CAISESGQGYGYTF
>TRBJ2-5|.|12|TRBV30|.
TGTGCCTGGGCCCTGACTGGAGAGACCCAGTACTTC
CAWALTGETQYF
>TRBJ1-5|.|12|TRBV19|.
TGTGCCAGTAGTATTTCACTCCAGCCCCAGCATTTT
CASSISLQPQHF
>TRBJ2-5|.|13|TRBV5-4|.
TGTGCCAGCAGCTTGGAGGGCAGAGAGACCCAGTACTTC
CASSLEGRETQYF
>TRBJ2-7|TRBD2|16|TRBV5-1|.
TGCGCCAGCAGCTTGGCCGGGACTAGCGGCTCCTACGAGCAGTACTTC
CASSLAGTSGSYEQYF
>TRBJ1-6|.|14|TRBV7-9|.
TGTGCCAGCAGCTGGACAGCGAAAAATTCACCCCTCCACTTT
CASSWTAKNSPLHF
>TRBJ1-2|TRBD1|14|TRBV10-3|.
TGTGCCATCAGTGGCCGGGACAGGGACTATGGCTACACCTTC
CAISGRDRDYGYTF
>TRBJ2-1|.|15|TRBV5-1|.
TGCGCCAGCAGCTCCCTCGGCTACAATTGGAATGAGCAGTTCTTC
CASSSLGYNWNEQFF
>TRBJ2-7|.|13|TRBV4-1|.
TGCGCCAGCAGCCAAGGAAGGACCTACGAGCAGTACTTC
CASSQGRTYEQYF
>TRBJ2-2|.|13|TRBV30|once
TGTGCCTGGAGTCCACAGAACACCGGGGAGCTGTTTTTT
CAWSPQNTGELFF
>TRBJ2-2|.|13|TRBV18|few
TGTGCCAGCTCACCAGGGGTCACCGGGGAGCTGTTTTTT
CASSPGVTGELFF
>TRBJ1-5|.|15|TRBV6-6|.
TGTGCCAGCAGTTTGTGGGCAGGGAAAGATCAGCCCCAGCATTTT
CASSLWAGKDQPQHF
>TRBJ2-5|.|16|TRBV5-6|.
TGTGCCAGCAGCTTGGCCGAAACTAGAGCCCTAAAGACCCAGTACTTC
CASSLAETRALKTQYF
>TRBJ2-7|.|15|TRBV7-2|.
TGTGCCAGCAGCTTAGCGCAAGGGTCTGCCTACGAGCAGTACTTC
CASSLAQGSAYEQYF
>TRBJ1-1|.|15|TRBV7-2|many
TGTGCCAGCAGCTTGGTCGGGGGGGTGAGCACTGAAGCTTTCTTT
CASSLVGGVSTEAFF
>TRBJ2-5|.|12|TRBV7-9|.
TGTGCCAGCAGCTCGGACGATGAGACCCAGTACTTC
CASSSDDETQYF
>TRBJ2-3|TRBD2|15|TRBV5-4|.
TGTGCCAGCAGCCCGCGGGGGGAAAGCACAGATACGCAGTATTTT
CASSPRGESTDTQYF
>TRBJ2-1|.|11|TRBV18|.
TGTGCCAGCTCACCCCAAATAGAGCAGTTCTTC
CASSPQIEQFF
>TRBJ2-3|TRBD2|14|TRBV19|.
TGTGCCAGTAGCCCTAGCGGGAGGCGCGATACGCAGTATTTT
CASSPSGRRDTQYF
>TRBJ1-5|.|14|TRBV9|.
TGTGCCAGCAGCGTAGCAGGGGTGGATCAGCCCCAGCATTTT
CASSVAGVDQPQHF
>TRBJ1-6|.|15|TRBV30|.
TGTGCCTGGAGTAAGGGGAGGGCTTATAATTCACCCCTCCACTTT
CAWSKGRAYNSPLHF
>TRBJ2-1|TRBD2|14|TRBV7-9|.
TGTGCCAGCAGCTTTATCACTAGCGTCAATGAGCAGTTCTTC
CASSFITSVNEQFF